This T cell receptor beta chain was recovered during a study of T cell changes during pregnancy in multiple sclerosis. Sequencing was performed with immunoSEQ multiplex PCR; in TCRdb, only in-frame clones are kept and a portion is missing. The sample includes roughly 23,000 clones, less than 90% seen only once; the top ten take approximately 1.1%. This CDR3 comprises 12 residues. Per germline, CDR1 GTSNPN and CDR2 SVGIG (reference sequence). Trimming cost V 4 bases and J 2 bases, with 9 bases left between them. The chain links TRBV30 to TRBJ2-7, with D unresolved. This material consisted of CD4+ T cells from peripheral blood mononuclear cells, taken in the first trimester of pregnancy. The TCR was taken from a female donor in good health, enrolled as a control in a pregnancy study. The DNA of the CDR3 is TGTGCCTGGAAGACGGGTACCTACGAGCAGTACTTC. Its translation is CAWKTGTYEQYF.